The present T cell receptor beta chain was sequenced within a study of blood T cell repertoires in COVID-19. Study context: Samples came from the United States, Italy and Spain, spanning acute and convalescent COVID-19.

Profiled with immunoSEQ multiplex PCR; TCRdb holds only in-frame clones, not every one. The sample lists roughly 570,000 clones, approximately 88% occurring once. The CDR3 consists of 12 residues. Germline V gene lookup returns CDR1 MNHNS and CDR2 SASEGT. Trimming shortened V by 1 base and J by 9 bases, and 7 bases separated the two germline ends. Seattle's cohort entered during active infection and was followed longitudinally. V and J are TRBV6-1 and TRBJ2-1; tentatively, D is TRBD1 (5 bases). The TCR sequence derives from a woman between 45 and 60 years old with COVID-19, enrolled during active disease. What was sequenced was peripheral blood. As DNA, the CDR3 is TGTGCCAGCAGTGAAGTTCAGGGTGAGCAGTTCTTC. Translating it yields CASSEVQGEQFF.